This entry features one TCR beta chain sequence. This CDR3 has 14 residues. Trimming removed 2 bases from V and 4 bases from J; junction bases left unmatched: 2. Germline lookup yields CDR1 SGHTA and CDR2 FQGNSA. The data originate from a study of blood T cell repertoires in COVID-19. Study-wide background: Whether acute or convalescent, the COVID-19 samples came from the United States, Italy and Spain. In each case, the material was cDNA or gDNA derived from T cells, B-cell-depleted T cells, or PBMCs.

Methods used by the authors: The assay estimated nucleated cells by amplifying reference gene primers. Generated by immunoSEQ multiplex PCR, the TCRdb table keeps only in-frame clones and is missing some. V and J calls and clone size are those listed in that table; D and trimming were worked out from the DNA. Of some 390,000 clones in the sample, around 86% were seen once. This TCR derives from a human donor in a cohort sampled during active COVID-19. Sequenced: peripheral blood. The rearrangement links TRBV7-2 to TRBJ2-5; 9 bases agree with TRBD2. CDR3 DNA sequence: TGTGCCAGCAGCTTATCAGCGGGGGGAGAGACCCAGTACTTC. It encodes CASSLSAGGETQYF.